These 25 T cell receptor beta chains originate from one sample sequenced in a study of T cells in Graves' hyperthyroidism and ophthalmopathy. RNA transcripts served as the template for amplifying TCR beta CDR3 regions. HTBI primers were employed in a first-round RT-PCR of the TCR CDR3. MiXCR, applied by TCRdb to the multiplex PCR reads, yields one record per CDR3 protein. The sample lists approximately 590,000 distinct CDR3 sequences, 15% to 18% occurring once. The sequencing input was blood. The receptors here all came from a woman in her 30s with Graves' hyperthyroidism.

At least ten counts were recorded for this clonotype. V is TRBV6-1 and J is TRBJ1-2; weak D call: TRBD1 (5 bases). Germline CDR1 is MNHNS and CDR2 is SASEGT. V was pared by 4 bases and J by 4 bases, with 19 bases between. This CDR3 spans 16 amino acids. The CDR3 sequence: CASSVDRGPGRYGYTF. As DNA, the CDR3 is TGTGCCAGCAGTGTCGACCGTGGACCAGGGCGCTATGGCTACACCTTC.

This clonotype was counted between two and nine times. The V gene is TRBV4-2, the J gene TRBJ2-1, with 14 bases identical to TRBD2. The germline gives CDR1 LGHNA, CDR2 YNFKEQ. The J segment lost 2 bases and the V segment lost 1 base, leaving 10 bases of the junction unmatched. CDR3 size: 20 residues. The CDR3 nucleotides read TGTGCCAGCAGCCAAGGGCCCGGGACTAGCGGGGGCGAAACCTACAATGAGCAGTTCTTC. Amino acids: CASSQGPGTSGGETYNEQFF.

This clonotype was seen ten or more times. The genes are TRBV15 and TRBJ2-7, with D tentatively TRBD1 (6 bases). There are 13 residues in the CDR3. Germline CDR1 and CDR2: LNHNV and YYDKDF (reference sequence). The V and J ends lost 0 bases and 4 bases respectively, with 7 bases between them. CDR3 sequence: CATSRDQGYEQYF. The CDR3 DNA reads as TGTGCCACCAGCAGAGATCAGGGGTACGAGCAGTACTTC. Filled out from reference TRBV15 and TRBJ2-7, the complete variable domain reads DAMVIQNPRYQVTQFGKPVTLSCSQTLNHNVMYWYQQKSSQAPKLLFHYYDKDFNNEADTPDNFQSRRPNTSFCFLDIRSPGLGDTAMYLCATSRDQGYEQYFGPGTRLTVT.

The CDR3 is CASSTLGQQYF. The CDR3 DNA reads as TGTGCCAGCAGTACACTAGGGCAGCAGTATTTT. The J gene is TRBJ2-3, the V gene TRBV27, with D possibly matching TRBD2 (5 bases). Germline V gives CDR1 MNHEY, CDR2 SMNVEV (reference sequence). V was shortened by 5 bases and J by 11 bases, with 11 bases between the two germline ends. The CDR3 runs 11 residues.

In its sample, this clonotype was seen a few times. This chain links TRBV5-1 with TRBJ2-7; D tentatively fits TRBD1 or TRBD2 (5 bases each). Trimming cost V 5 bases and J 0 bases, with 15 bases left between them. Looked up from germline, CDR1 is SGHRS and CDR2 is YFSETQ. The CDR3 sequence is 15 residues long. The CDR3 DNA reads TGCGCCAGCAGGGTCGGGGCAGCCGACTCCTACGAGCAGTACTTC. Translated, it gives CASRVGAADSYEQYF. The full variable domain, rest sourced from reference TRBV5-1 and TRBJ2-7, is KAGVTQTPRYLIKTRGQQVTLSCSPISGHRSVSWYQQTPGQGLQFLFEYFSETQRNKGNFPGRFSGRQFSNSRSEMNVSTLELGDSALYLCASRVGAADSYEQYFGPGTRLTVT.

With respect to this clonotype: It may be a read error: a sequence one base away is much more abundant. The chain employs TRBV12-3 or TRBV12-4 and TRBJ1-2; a possible D gene is TRBD1 (6 bases). The CDR3 loop spans 14 amino acids. The chain's CDR3 is CASSRQDGNYGDTF. The CDR3 DNA sequence: TGTGCCAGCAGCCGACAGGATGGTAACTATGGCGACACCTTC.

The chain is built from TRBV13 and TRBJ2-1; D is perhaps TRBD2 (6 bases). Looked up from germline, CDR1 is PRHDT and CDR2 is FYEKMQ (reference sequence). The V gene lost 4 bases and the J gene lost 3 bases, with 16 bases spanning the gap. CDR3 length: 16 residues. In nucleotides, the CDR3 is TGTGCCAGCAGCTCATTGACTAGTGGGTTCTACAATGAGCAGTTCTTC. This encodes CASSSLTSGFYNEQFF.

The CDR3 DNA follows: TGTGCCAGCAGTGGTTCACCTAAAGGGGAGCAGTACTTC. It specifies CASSGSPKGEQYF. The chain has TRBV11-3 and TRBJ2-7, with D uncertain. Germline V gene lookup returns CDR1 SGHNT and CDR2 YENEEA. V was pared by 6 bases and J by 7 bases, with 16 bases between. The CDR3 length is 13 residues.

This clonotype was detected many times. The chain couples TRBV12-3 or TRBV12-4 to TRBJ2-1, with TRBD2 identical over 9 bases. Trimming cost V 6 bases and J 0 bases; bases outside gene matches: 6. The CDR3 has 16 amino acids. As DNA, the CDR3 is TGTGCCAGCAGCGGGCTAGCGGGGAGCTCCTACAATGAGCAGTTCTTC. It encodes CASSGLAGSSYNEQFF.

This clonotype was counted ten times or more. The chain links TRBV20-1 to TRBJ2-7; 7 nucleotides line up with TRBD2. With V trimmed by 3 bases and J by 4 bases, 12 bases remained unmatched. Germline V CDR1 and CDR2: DFQATT, SNEGSKA (reference sequence). This CDR3 is built from 15 residues. CDR3 DNA sequence: TGCAGTGCTAGCCCCCCCTATGCGGGAGATTACGAGCAGTACTTC. It translates to CSASPPYAGDYEQYF.

The CDR3 bases are TGTGCCAGCAGCCAAACAGGGGGCGGAAGAAACACTGAAGCTTTCTTT. Translated, it gives CASSQTGGGRNTEAFF. The V and J genes are TRBV4-2 and TRBJ1-1; TRBD1 aligns across 9 bases. CDR1 is LGHNA and CDR2 is YNFKEQ in the germline V gene. The CDR3 runs to 16 residues. Losses at the gene ends were 2 bases for V and 2 bases for J; bases not matched to a gene: 6.

The table lists this clonotype with many counts. The chain recombines TRBV28 with TRBJ2-7; the D is unclear. Per germline, CDR1 MDHEN and CDR2 SYDVKM. This CDR3 contains 15 residues. Trimming pared 5 bases from V and 0 bases from J, leaving 14 bases between. CDR3 in DNA: TGTGCCAGCAGTCTCACTGGGCTTCGCTCCTACGAGCAGTACTTC. This encodes CASSLTGLRSYEQYF.

This clonotype was picked up many times. V is TRBV12-3 or TRBV12-4 and J is TRBJ2-1; D unclear. The CDR3 consists of 13 residues. Trimming stripped 9 bases from V and 6 bases from J, with 15 bases between. The CDR3 DNA reads TGTGCCAGTAGCCGGCCCTCGTTCAATGAGCAGTTCTTC. Its protein is CASSRPSFNEQFF.

In DNA form, the CDR3 reads TGTGCCAGCAGTTTTAGGAGCGGGAGGGACGAACTTACGCAGTATTTT. Its translation is CASSFRSGRDELTQYF. The chain couples TRBV6-1 to TRBJ2-3; 10 positions agree with TRBD2. CDR1 and CDR2 from the germline V gene are MNHNS and SASEGT. The V and J ends lost 5 bases and 8 bases, in that order; junction bases with no gene match: 13. This CDR3 has 16 residues.

The CDR3: CASSYVSTNTEAFF. CDR3 nucleotides: TGTGCCAGCAGTTACGTGTCTACGAATACTGAAGCTTTCTTT. The rearrangement uses TRBV6-6 and TRBJ1-1; D is uncertain. V lost 2 bases to trimming and J lost 5 bases, with 12 bases between them. Germline V lookup: CDR1 MNHNY, CDR2 SVGAGI (reference sequence). CDR3 size: 14 residues.

The rearrangement joins TRBV20-1 to TRBJ1-2, with TRBD1 matching 7 bases. The germline V gene encodes CDR1 DFQATT and CDR2 SNEGSKA (reference sequence). The CDR3 sequence is 16 residues long. V dropped 3 bases and J dropped 1; count of bases not matched to a gene: 11. The CDR3 spells CSARNRGPNLNYGYTF. Written as DNA, the CDR3 is TGCAGTGCTAGGAACAGGGGACCTAACCTTAACTATGGCTACACCTTC.

This clonotype was seen repeatedly, ten times or more. V gene TRBV5-1 combines with J gene TRBJ2-1, with TRBD2 matching over 9 bases. Germline V lookup: CDR1 SGHRS, CDR2 YFSETQ. The CDR3 consists of 16 residues. V was clipped by 4 bases and J by 4 bases; unmatched bases: 9. The CDR3 coding sequence is TGCGCCAGCAGCCCATCGGCTAGCGGGATATACAATGAGCAGTTCTTC. It encodes CASSPSASGIYNEQFF.

This clonotype was seen repeatedly, ten times or more. This sequence joins TRBV7-9 and TRBJ1-2; 10 bases line up with TRBD1. Per the germline V gene, CDR1 is SEHNR and CDR2 is FQNEAQ (reference sequence). The CDR3 runs 14 residues. The J segment lost 6 bases and the V segment lost 5 bases, leaving 6 bases of the junction unmatched. The CDR3 protein is CASSQGQGTNGYTF. Here the CDR3 DNA reads TGTGCCAGCAGCCAGGGACAGGGGACAAATGGCTACACCTTC.

This clonotype has a handful of counts. The chain combines TRBV4-2 with TRBJ1-2, with 7 nucleotides matching TRBD1. The CDR3 covers 14 residues. Germline V gene lookup returns CDR1 LGHNA and CDR2 YNFKEQ. The V and J ends lost 1 base and 2 bases, in that order; junction bases with no gene match: 1. This CDR3 is CASSQAGQNYGYTF. The CDR3 nucleotides read TGTGCCAGCAGCCAAGCGGGACAGAACTATGGCTACACCTTC.

This clonotype has at least ten counts. The rearrangement uses TRBV20-1 and TRBJ1-2; the D gene is possibly TRBD1 (6 bases). V dropped 5 bases and J dropped 8 bases, with 27 bases sitting between them. This CDR3 has 16 residues. The germline CDR1 and CDR2 sequences are DFQATT and SNEGSKA (reference sequence). CDR3 coding DNA: TGCAGTGCTGCCCTAGGATCTTCGGACACAGGGAGAGGCTACACCTTC. Protein product: CSAALGSSDTGRGYTF.

This clonotype was seen at least ten times. This chain connects TRBV20-1 to TRBJ1-1; 7 bases align to TRBD1. Per the germline V gene, CDR1 is DFQATT and CDR2 is SNEGSKA (reference sequence). Losses at the gene ends were 4 bases for V and 7 bases for J; bases not matched to a gene: 12. CDR3 size: 14 residues. The CDR3, as DNA: TGCAGTGCTACGCCGACAGGGATGGAGTTTGAAGCTTTCTTT. Its translation is CSATPTGMEFEAFF.

The J gene is TRBJ2-5, the V gene TRBV5-1, with D unresolved. V was cut by 2 bases and J by 1 base, with 15 bases left in between. Germline V gene data show CDR1 as SGHRS and CDR2 as YFSETQ. The CDR3 spans 16 residues. The DNA of the CDR3 is TGCGCCAGCAGCTTTACCCTTTCCATAGGCCAAGAGACCCAGTACTTC. Encoded protein: CASSFTLSIGQETQYF.

The sample holds many counts of this clonotype. V is TRBV11-3 and J is TRBJ2-1; TRBD2 aligns across 8 bases. The CDR3 has 13 residues. The germline CDR1 and CDR2 sequences are SGHNT and YENEEA. The V segment lost 1 base and the J segment 7 bases; nucleotides outside the gene matches: 0. The CDR3 protein is CASSLAGGNEQFF. The CDR3 nucleotides are TGTGCCAGCAGCTTAGCGGGAGGGAATGAGCAGTTCTTC.

The sample holds many counts of this clonotype. This sequence joins TRBV20-1 and TRBJ1-1; D is uncertain. The CDR3 runs 12 residues. V dropped 8 bases and J dropped 1 base, with 11 bases sitting between them. CDR1 is DFQATT, CDR2 SNEGSKA, per germline (reference sequence). CDR3 nucleotide sequence: TGCAGTCCAGGCGAGCGGAACACTGAAGCTTTCTTT. Translation gives CSPGERNTEAFF.

The V call is TRBV5-5, the J call TRBJ1-2; 8 bases map to TRBD1. Germline V CDR1 and CDR2: SGHKS, YYEKEE (reference sequence). Trimming removed 0 bases from V and 5 bases from J; junction bases left unmatched: 6. This CDR3 is built from 15 residues. As DNA, the CDR3 is TGTGCCAGCAGCTTGGTCCCCCGGGACAGGTATGGCTACACCTTC. Protein: CASSLVPRDRYGYTF.